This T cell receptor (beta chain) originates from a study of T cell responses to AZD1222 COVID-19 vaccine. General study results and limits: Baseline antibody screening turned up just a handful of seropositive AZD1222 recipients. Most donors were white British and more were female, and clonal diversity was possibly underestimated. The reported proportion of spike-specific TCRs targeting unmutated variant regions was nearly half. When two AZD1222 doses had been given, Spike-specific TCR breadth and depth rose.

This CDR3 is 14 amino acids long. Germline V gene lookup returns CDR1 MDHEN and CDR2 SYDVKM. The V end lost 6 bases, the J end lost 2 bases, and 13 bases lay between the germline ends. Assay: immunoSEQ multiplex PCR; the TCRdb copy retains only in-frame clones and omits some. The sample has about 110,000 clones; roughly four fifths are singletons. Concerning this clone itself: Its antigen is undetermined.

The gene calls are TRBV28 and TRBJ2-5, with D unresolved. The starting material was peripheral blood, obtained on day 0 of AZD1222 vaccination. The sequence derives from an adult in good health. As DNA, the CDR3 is TGTGCCAGCAGAGATCGCGTCTTGCAAGAGACCCAGTACTTC. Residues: CASRDRVLQETQYF.